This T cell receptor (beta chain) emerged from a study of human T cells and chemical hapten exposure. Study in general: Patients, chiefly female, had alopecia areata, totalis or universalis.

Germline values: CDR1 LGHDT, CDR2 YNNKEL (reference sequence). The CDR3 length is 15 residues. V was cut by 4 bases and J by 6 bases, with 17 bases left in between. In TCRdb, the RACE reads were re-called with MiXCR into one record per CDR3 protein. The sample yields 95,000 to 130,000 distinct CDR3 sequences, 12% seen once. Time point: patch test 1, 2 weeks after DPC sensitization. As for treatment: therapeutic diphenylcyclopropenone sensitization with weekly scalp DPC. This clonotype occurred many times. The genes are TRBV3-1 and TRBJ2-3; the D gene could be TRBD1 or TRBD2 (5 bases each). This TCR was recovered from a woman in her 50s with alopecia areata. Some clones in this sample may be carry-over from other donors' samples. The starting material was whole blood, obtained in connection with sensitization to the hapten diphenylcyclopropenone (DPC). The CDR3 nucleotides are TGTGCCAGCAGCCGGGACGAACCCTCGCTGGATACGCAGTATTTT. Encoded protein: CASSRDEPSLDTQYF.